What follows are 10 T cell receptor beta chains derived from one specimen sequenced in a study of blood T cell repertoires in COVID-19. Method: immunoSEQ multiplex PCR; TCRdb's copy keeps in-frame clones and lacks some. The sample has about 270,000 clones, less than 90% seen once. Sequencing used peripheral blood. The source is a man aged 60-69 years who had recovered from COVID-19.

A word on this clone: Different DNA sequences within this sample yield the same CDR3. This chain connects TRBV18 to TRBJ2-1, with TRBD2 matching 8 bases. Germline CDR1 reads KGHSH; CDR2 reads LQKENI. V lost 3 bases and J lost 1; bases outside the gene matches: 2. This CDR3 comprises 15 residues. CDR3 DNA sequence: TGTGCCAGCTCACCCGGGGGGGGTTCCTACAATGAGCAGTTCTTC. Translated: CASSPGGGSYNEQFF.

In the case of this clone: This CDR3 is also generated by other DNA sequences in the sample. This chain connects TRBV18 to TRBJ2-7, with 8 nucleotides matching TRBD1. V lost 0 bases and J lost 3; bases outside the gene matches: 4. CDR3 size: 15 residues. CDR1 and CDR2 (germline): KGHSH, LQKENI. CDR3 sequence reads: CASSPPGTGYYEQYF. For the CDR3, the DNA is TGTGCCAGCTCACCACCCGGGACAGGCTACTACGAGCAGTACTTC.

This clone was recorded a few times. CDR3 DNA sequence: TGTGCCAGCAGCCTTAAAACTAGCGGGGGGGCTTACGAGCAGTACTTC. It specifies CASSLKTSGGAYEQYF. This chain connects TRBV3-1 (or the pseudogene TRBV3-2) to TRBJ2-7; the match to TRBD2 covers 13 bases. The CDR3 runs 16 residues. The V gene's germline CDR1 is LGHDT and CDR2 YNNKEL (reference sequence). Unmatched junction bases numbered 7, after V lost 4 bases and J lost 4 bases.

This CDR3 is CASSHHREFTYEQYF. The DNA for the CDR3 is TGCGCCAGCAGCCATCACAGGGAATTCACCTACGAGCAGTACTTC. V gene TRBV4-1 combines with J gene TRBJ2-7, with a tentative D call TRBD1 (6 bases). The length of the CDR3 is 15 residues. CDR1 is MGHRA and CDR2 is YSYEKL in the germline V gene. The germline V and J ends were trimmed by 3 bases and 2 bases, with 14 bases remaining between them.

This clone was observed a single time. The CDR3 is CASRYQGTNQPQHF. CDR3 coding DNA: TGTGCCAGCAGGTACCAGGGTACCAATCAGCCCCAGCATTTT. The V gene is TRBV6-5, the J gene TRBJ1-5; a possible D gene is TRBD1 (5 bases). The V end was cut by 6 bases, the J end by 3 bases, with 12 bases between. CDR1 and CDR2 (germline): MNHEY, SVGAGI. The CDR3 is 14 residues long.

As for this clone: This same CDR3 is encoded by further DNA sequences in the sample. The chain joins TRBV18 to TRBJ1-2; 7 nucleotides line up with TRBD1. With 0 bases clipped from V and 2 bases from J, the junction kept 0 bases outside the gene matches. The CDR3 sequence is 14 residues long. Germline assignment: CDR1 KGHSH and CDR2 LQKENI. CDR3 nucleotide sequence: TGTGCCAGCTCACCACCGACAGGGAACTATGGCTACACCTTC. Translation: CASSPPTGNYGYTF.

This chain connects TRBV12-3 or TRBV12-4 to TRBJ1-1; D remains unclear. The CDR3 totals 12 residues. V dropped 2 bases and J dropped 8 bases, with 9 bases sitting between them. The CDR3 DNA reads TGTGCCAGCAGTTTACTTCTCTACGAAGCTTTCTTT. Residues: CASSLLLYEAFF.

CDR3: CASSRGADSPLHF. The CDR3 DNA reads TGTGCCAGCAGTCGGGGGGCGGATTCACCCCTCCACTTT. The V call is TRBV12-3 or TRBV12-4, the J call TRBJ1-6; perhaps TRBD1 as D (6 bases). The CDR3 totals 13 residues. The germline V and J ends were trimmed by 5 bases and 8 bases, with 10 bases remaining between them.

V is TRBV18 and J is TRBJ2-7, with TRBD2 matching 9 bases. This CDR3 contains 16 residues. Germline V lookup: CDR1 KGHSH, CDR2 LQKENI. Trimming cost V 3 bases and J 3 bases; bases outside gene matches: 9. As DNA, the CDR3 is TGTGCCAGCTCACCGAGTATAGCGGGGGCCCTCTACGAGCAGTACTTC. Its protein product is CASSPSIAGALYEQYF.

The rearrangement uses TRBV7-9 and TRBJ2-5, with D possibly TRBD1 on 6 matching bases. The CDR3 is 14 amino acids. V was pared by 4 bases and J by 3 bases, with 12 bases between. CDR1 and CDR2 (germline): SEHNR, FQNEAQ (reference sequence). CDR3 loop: CASSSQGLEETQYF. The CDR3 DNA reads TGTGCCAGCAGCTCACAGGGTCTCGAAGAGACCCAGTACTTC.